The subject of this entry is one TCR beta chain. Its antigen is unidentified. This entry comes from a study of CD8 T cells in ankylosing spondylitis. Study-wide results and limits: Earlier work had already found some motif variants in reactive arthritis synovial fluid and blood. The study identified a TCR beta motif of seven or eight highly homologous variants that appeared characteristic of ankylosing spondylitis blood.

It was by quantitative 5'-RACE with molecular barcodes that TCR beta libraries were made. TCRdb re-called the 5' RACE reads through MiXCR, storing one row per CDR3 protein. The sample holds roughly 440,000 distinct CDR3 sequences, 17% seen once. Per germline, CDR1 LGHNA and CDR2 YSLEER. Between the trimmed V and J ends, which lost 1 base and 5 bases, there was a span of 8 bases. The CDR3 loop spans 14 amino acids. Input material: blood, either unsorted or a sorted T cell fraction (not recorded which). The chain uses TRBV4-3 and TRBJ1-4; D uncertain. This sequence originates from a male donor with ankylosing spondylitis. The CDR3: CASSQGQRNEKLFF. The CDR3 bases are TGCGCCAGCAGCCAAGGTCAGAGAAATGAAAAACTGTTTTTT.